This T cell receptor beta chain derives from a study of blood T cell repertoires in COVID-19. The overall study: Acute and convalescent COVID-19 samples came from the United States, Italy and Spain. Sample material is recorded as cDNA or gDNA derived from T cells, B-cell-depleted T cells, or PBMCs.

This CDR3 spans 14 amino acids. The V gene end was trimmed by 4 bases and the J gene end by 5 bases; junction bases not matched to a gene: 4. Germline V gene lookup returns CDR1 SGHRS and CDR2 YFSETQ. This table comes from immunoSEQ multiplex PCR, and its TCRdb copy is limited to in-frame clones, with some not included. The sample includes some 65,000 clones, roughly nine tenths of them seen just once. The sequenced sample was peripheral blood. The source is a man in his 60s with acute or convalescent COVID-19. The V gene is TRBV5-1, the J gene TRBJ1-5; TRBD1 matches 9 bases. CDR3 nucleotides: TGCGCCAGCAGCCGGGGGACAGGGCATCAGCCCCAGCATTTT. Translation gives CASSRGTGHQPQHF.